The rows below give T cell receptor beta chains drawn from one sample of a study of cytomegalovirus exposure and HLA in healthy donors. The protocol was immunoSEQ multiplex PCR, while the TCRdb copy is restricted to in-frame clones and leaves out a portion. The sample yields 40,000 or so clones, around 73% seen once. The source material was PBMCs. These TCRs come from a young woman in good health and CMV-seronegative. CDR3s include the opening cysteine and the closing phenylalanine or tryptophan. A D gene is named only where the DNA matches it firmly. Rows may omit the clone size; those that give it use once, few, many or a size class.

J: TRBJ2-5
size: .
V: TRBV30
D: .
CDR3: CAWSVSGSGETQYF
DNA: TGTGCCTGGAGTGTTTCGGGTAGCGGAGAGACCCAGTACTTC

J: TRBJ2-3
size: .
V: TRBV10-2
D: .
CDR3: CASSDLIDTQYF
DNA: TGCGCCAGCAGTGATCTTATAGATACGCAGTATTTT

J: TRBJ1-1
size: .
V: TRBV18
D: .
CDR3: CASSPPSDRDTEAFF
DNA: TGTGCCAGCTCACCACCATCGGACAGAGACACTGAAGCTTTCTTT

J: TRBJ2-7
size: .
V: TRBV6-5
D: .
CDR3: CASSYPGAYEQYF
DNA: TGTGCCAGCAGTTATCCAGGGGCCTACGAGCAGTACTTC

J: TRBJ2-2
size: .
V: TRBV7-7
D: TRBD1
CDR3: CASSPGTGTGELFF
DNA: TGTGCCAGCAGCCCGGGGACAGGGACCGGGGAGCTGTTTTTT

J: TRBJ2-1
size: .
V: TRBV6-5
D: .
CDR3: CASSNTGFSYNEQFF
DNA: TGTGCCAGCAGTAATACAGGATTCTCCTACAATGAGCAGTTCTTC

J: TRBJ1-5
size: once
V: TRBV30
D: .
CDR3: CAWSAGAGQPQHF
DNA: TGTGCCTGGAGTGCAGGGGCTGGTCAGCCCCAGCATTTT

J: TRBJ2-5
size: .
V: TRBV30
D: .
CDR3: CAWSTGIQETQYF
DNA: TGTGCCTGGAGTACCGGGATACAAGAGACCCAGTACTTC

J: TRBJ2-5
size: .
V: TRBV4-1
D: TRBD1
CDR3: CASSQEGQGVPQETQYF
DNA: TGCGCCAGCAGCCAAGAGGGGCAGGGGGTGCCCCAAGAGACCCAGTACTTC

J: TRBJ2-7
size: .
V: TRBV27
D: .
CDR3: CASKGDPHEQYF
DNA: TGTGCCAGTAAGGGGGATCCCCACGAGCAGTACTTC

J: TRBJ1-1
size: .
V: TRBV30
D: .
CDR3: CAWRRGWNTEAFF
DNA: TGTGCCTGGAGGAGGGGGTGGAACACTGAAGCTTTCTTT

J: TRBJ1-5
size: .
V: TRBV7-9
D: .
CDR3: CASSRTYDSDNNQPQHF
DNA: TGTGCCAGCAGCCGGACCTACGACAGCGATAACAATCAGCCCCAGCATTTT

J: TRBJ1-2
size: .
V: TRBV29-1
D: .
CDR3: CSVSDGYTF
DNA: TGCAGCGTCTCCGATGGCTACACCTTC

J: TRBJ1-1
size: .
V: TRBV28
D: .
CDR3: CASEGRGGYTEAFF
DNA: TGTGCCAGCGAGGGAAGGGGGGGGTACACTGAAGCTTTCTTT

J: TRBJ2-7
size: .
V: TRBV7-6
D: .
CDR3: CASSSLRDNSYEQYF
DNA: TGTGCCAGCAGCTCGCTCCGGGACAATTCCTACGAGCAGTACTTC

J: TRBJ2-3
size: .
V: TRBV5-1
D: TRBD1
CDR3: CASGWTGADDTQYF
DNA: TGCGCCAGCGGATGGACAGGGGCGGACGATACGCAGTATTTT

J: TRBJ1-5
size: .
V: TRBV19
D: TRBD1
CDR3: CASSIETGDNQPQHF
DNA: TGTGCCAGTAGTATAGAGACAGGGGACAATCAGCCCCAGCATTTT

J: TRBJ1-1
size: .
V: TRBV13
D: .
CDR3: CASSFGSGAFF
DNA: TGTGCCAGCAGCTTTGGATCAGGGGCTTTCTTT

J: TRBJ2-7
size: .
V: TRBV30
D: .
CDR3: CAWTAAGLTYEQYF
DNA: TGTGCCTGGACGGCGGCGGGGCTCACCTACGAGCAGTACTTC

J: TRBJ2-7
size: once
V: TRBV5-1
D: TRBD1
CDR3: CASSLWTGSSYEQYF
DNA: TGCGCCAGCAGCTTATGGACAGGGAGCTCCTACGAGCAGTACTTC

J: TRBJ2-7
size: .
V: TRBV28
D: TRBD1
CDR3: CASSFRTGAREQYF
DNA: TGTGCCAGCAGTTTCCGGACAGGGGCGAGGGAGCAGTACTTC

J: TRBJ1-1
size: .
V: TRBV2
D: .
CDR3: CASTVGVPEAFF
DNA: TGTGCCAGCACCGTGGGAGTACCTGAAGCTTTCTTT

J: TRBJ1-1
size: once
V: TRBV5-4
D: .
CDR3: CASRTGGSEVIREAFF
DNA: TGTGCCAGCAGGACGGGGGGGTCGGAGGTTATACGGGAAGCTTTCTTT

J: TRBJ2-1
size: .
V: TRBV30
D: TRBD1
CDR3: CAWSVTDREKEQFF
DNA: TGTGCCTGGAGCGTTACGGACAGGGAAAAAGAGCAGTTCTTC

J: TRBJ1-1
size: .
V: TRBV6-5
D: .
CDR3: CATCRGRVDTEAFF
DNA: TGTGCCACCTGCAGGGGTAGGGTGGACACTGAAGCTTTCTTT

J: TRBJ1-1
size: .
V: TRBV7-2
D: TRBD1
CDR3: CASSLQGVEAFF
DNA: TGTGCCAGCAGCCTACAGGGGGTTGAAGCTTTCTTT

J: TRBJ2-5
size: .
V: TRBV7-9
D: TRBD1
CDR3: CASSPNPGGTETQYF
DNA: TGTGCCAGCAGCCCCAACCCAGGGGGCACAGAGACCCAGTACTTC

J: TRBJ2-1
size: .
V: TRBV29-1
D: TRBD2
CDR3: CSGTTSGRPYNEQFF
DNA: TGCAGCGGCACGACTAGCGGGAGGCCCTACAATGAGCAGTTCTTC

J: TRBJ1-1
size: .
V: TRBV7-8
D: .
CDR3: CASSFARTRRPTEAFF
DNA: TGTGCCAGCAGCTTCGCCCGTACACGGAGGCCCACTGAAGCTTTCTTT

J: TRBJ1-5
size: .
V: TRBV27
D: .
CDR3: CASGGYSNQPQHF
DNA: TGTGCCAGCGGAGGATATAGCAATCAGCCCCAGCATTTT

J: TRBJ2-5
size: .
V: TRBV6-5
D: TRBD1
CDR3: CASSPQGVGTQYF
DNA: TGTGCCAGCAGTCCTCAGGGGGTTGGGACCCAGTACTTC

J: TRBJ1-2
size: .
V: TRBV29-1
D: TRBD1
CDR3: CSVDGDRGWVNYGYTF
DNA: TGCAGCGTTGATGGAGACAGGGGGTGGGTTAACTATGGCTACACCTTC